Listed here are 22 T cell receptor beta chains from one sample, sequenced in a study of Ad26.COV2.S vaccination and SARS-CoV-2 variants. Sequencing was performed with immunoSEQ multiplex PCR; in TCRdb, only in-frame clones are kept and a portion is missing. Found here are 350,000 to 500,000 clones, 75% to 90% of them singletons; the top ten hold about 2.5%. Treatment here: roughly 18 received Ad26.COV2.S at low or high dose, single or two shots; about 5 received placebo; per-sample allocation not given. Collection of the samples took place on day 63 after the first injection of vaccine or placebo. The sequenced sample was peripheral blood, obtained in a trial of Ad26.COV2.S vaccine versus placebo. Receptors originate from a person between 18 and 59 years old who received the Ad26.COV2.S COVID-19 vaccine or a placebo.

The rearrangement links TRBV11-2 to TRBJ2-7; D possibly corresponds to TRBD1 (6 bases). Trimming took off 5 bases at V and 1 base at J, with 9 bases between the two ends. The CDR3 runs 13 residues. Germline CDR1 is SGHAT and CDR2 is FQNNGV. CDR3 in DNA: TGTGCCAGCAGCAGGACAGCGTCCTACGAGCAGTACTTC. Amino acids: CASSRTASYEQYF. The whole variable domain, remainder taken from reference TRBV11-2 and TRBJ2-7, is EAGVAQSPRYKIIEKRQSVAFWCNPISGHATLYWYQQILGQGPKLLIQFQNNGVVDDSQLPKDRFSAERLKGVDSTLKIQPAKLEDSAVYLCASSRTASYEQYFGPGTRLTVT.

This sequence joins TRBV5-4 and TRBJ2-2; unclear D gene. CDR1 SGHNT and CDR2 YYREEE come from the germline V gene (reference sequence). Trimming left V 0 bases short and J 1 base short, with 7 bases between. The CDR3 has 15 residues. CDR3 residues: CASSLGAGNTGELFF. CDR3 sequence (DNA): TGTGCCAGCAGCTTGGGAGCAGGGAACACCGGGGAGCTGTTTTTT.

The chain combines TRBV27 with TRBJ1-3, with D unclear. Deletions cut 5 bases from V and 4 bases from J, with 15 bases between. Per germline, CDR1 MNHEY and CDR2 SMNVEV (reference sequence). This CDR3 spans 15 amino acids. The CDR3 loop reads CASSRTALLGNTIYF. In DNA, the CDR3 is TGTGCCAGCAGTCGGACGGCCCTTCTGGGAAACACCATATATTTT.

The V call is TRBV6-2 or TRBV6-3, the J call TRBJ2-4, with TRBD1 matching 8 bases. With 6 bases clipped from V and 6 bases from J, the junction kept 10 bases outside the gene matches. Germline CDR1 reads MNHEY; CDR2 reads SVGEGT. CDR3 length: 15 amino acids. CDR3 loop: CASSPLDRAGNIQYF. The DNA of the CDR3 is TGTGCCAGCAGCCCCCTGGACAGGGCCGGAAACATTCAGTACTTC.

This CDR3 reads CASSPQPNQPQHF. The CDR3 nucleotides read TGTGCCAGCAGCCCCCAGCCGAATCAGCCCCAGCATTTT. The chain is built from TRBV7-9 and TRBJ1-5, with no clear D. The germline CDR1 and CDR2 sequences are SEHNR and FQNEAQ (reference sequence). The CDR3 runs 13 residues. V was trimmed by 5 bases and J by 4 bases, leaving 9 bases between them. Supplemented by reference TRBV7-9 and TRBJ1-5, the full variable domain reads DTGVSQNPRHKITKRGQNVTFRCDPISEHNRLYWYRQTLGQGPEFLTYFQNEAQLEKSRLLSDRFSAERPKGSFSTLEIQRTEQGDSAMYLCASSPQPNQPQHFGDGTRLSIL.

The chain employs TRBV20-1 and TRBJ2-6, with a tentative D call TRBD1 (6 bases). Germline V gives CDR1 DFQATT, CDR2 SNEGSKA (reference sequence). The CDR3 is made up of 17 amino acids. The V end was cut by 3 bases, the J end by 0 bases, with 15 bases between. The chain's CDR3 is CSASPLTGNSGANVLTF. The CDR3 nucleotides are TGCAGTGCTAGTCCGTTAACAGGGAACTCTGGGGCCAACGTCCTGACTTTC.

V usage is TRBV7-9 and J usage is TRBJ2-1; 8 nucleotides align to TRBD1. The J segment lost 7 bases and the V segment lost 5 bases, leaving 10 bases of the junction unmatched. CDR1 and CDR2 (germline): SEHNR, FQNEAQ (reference sequence). This CDR3 is built from 15 residues. The CDR3 coding sequence is TGTGCCAGCAGCATAAGACGGACAGGGAAGAATGAGCAGTTCTTC. Its translation is CASSIRRTGKNEQFF.

This clone was seen only a few times. This chain joins TRBV30 and TRBJ1-2; TRBD1 matches 7 bases. This CDR3 comprises 15 residues. V shed 4 bases, J shed 3 bases, and the junction held 11 bases outside the gene matches. Germline V gene data show CDR1 as GTSNPN and CDR2 as SVGIG (reference sequence). The CDR3 here is CAWIRPQGTYYGYTF. The CDR3, as DNA: TGTGCCTGGATTCGCCCACAGGGGACCTACTATGGCTACACCTTC.

CDR3 region: CATSRGSWDLGREKLFF. The CDR3 DNA follows: TGTGCCACCAGCAGAGGATCCTGGGACCTAGGGAGGGAAAAACTGTTTTTT. The chain couples TRBV15 to TRBJ1-4, with a tentative D call TRBD1 (5 bases). Trimming left V 1 base short and J 8 bases short, with 20 bases between. The CDR3 runs to 17 residues. In germline, CDR1 is LNHNV, CDR2 YYDKDF (reference sequence).

This chain joins TRBV3-1 (or the pseudogene TRBV3-2) and TRBJ2-7; D gene uncertain. The CDR3 length is 14 residues. Germline-derived CDR1 and CDR2 are LGHDT and YNNKEL (reference sequence). The V and J ends lost 0 bases and 3 bases respectively, with 9 bases between them. The CDR3 is CASSQDEYSYEQYV. The CDR3 bases are TGTGCCAGCAGCCAAGATGAGTACAGCTACGAGCAGTACGTC.

The chain uses TRBV18 and TRBJ2-2, with 12 bases fitting TRBD2. Germline loops: CDR1 KGHSH, CDR2 LQKENI. This CDR3 has 15 amino acids. The trim removed 6 bases at V and 3 bases at J, leaving 2 bases unmatched. The chain's CDR3 is CASSGTSGYTGELFF. DNA of the CDR3: TGTGCCAGCTCGGGGACTAGCGGGTACACCGGGGAGCTGTTTTTT.

The chain recombines TRBV18 with TRBJ2-1, with 7 nucleotides matching TRBD1. Germline values: CDR1 KGHSH, CDR2 LQKENI. The ends lost 2 bases at V and 3 bases at J; junction bases unmatched: 7. The CDR3 spans 16 residues. CDR3 region: CASSPMRGQDYNEQFF. Here the CDR3 DNA reads TGTGCCAGCTCACCAATGAGGGGGCAGGACTACAATGAGCAGTTCTTC.

The chain has TRBV28 and TRBJ1-1; a possible D gene is TRBD1 (5 bases). V was clipped by 2 bases and J by 2 bases, with 12 bases between them. The CDR3 has 15 amino acids. Looked up from germline, CDR1 is MDHEN and CDR2 is SYDVKM. CDR3 amino acids: CASSLPHRRNTEAFF. In DNA form, the CDR3 reads TGTGCCAGCAGTTTACCCCACAGGAGAAACACTGAAGCTTTCTTT.

This clone was counted many times. The chain has TRBV5-1 and TRBJ1-2; D is perhaps TRBD1 (5 bases). Germline V gives CDR1 SGHRS, CDR2 YFSETQ. Trimming pared 4 bases from V and 6 bases from J, leaving 16 bases between. The CDR3 sequence is 14 residues long. CDR3 nucleotide sequence: TGCGCCAGCAGCACCACCTCAGGGTCTGATGGCTACACCTTC. Protein product: CASSTTSGSDGYTF.

The rearrangement joins TRBV5-4 to TRBJ2-1, with D unclear. Looked up from germline, CDR1 is SGHNT and CDR2 is YYREEE (reference sequence). Trimming took off 1 base at V and 7 bases at J, with 6 bases between the two ends. The CDR3 spans 12 residues. CDR3 protein: CASSLSRNEQFF. The CDR3, as DNA: TGTGCCAGCAGCTTGTCTAGGAATGAGCAGTTCTTC.

This rearrangement joins TRBV24-1 to TRBJ1-2; perhaps TRBD1 as D (5 bases). V was clipped by 2 bases and J by 8 bases, with 5 bases between them. The CDR3 has 11 amino acids. The V gene's germline CDR1 is KGHDR and CDR2 SFDVKD. CDR3 amino acids: CATSDWGGYTF. For the CDR3, the DNA is TGTGCCACCAGTGATTGGGGGGGCTACACCTTC.

This clone occurred once. The chain joins TRBV7-8 to TRBJ2-3, with a tentative D call TRBD2 (7 bases). Germline lookup yields CDR1 SGHVS and CDR2 FQNEAQ. The CDR3 spans 16 residues. Trimming removed 5 bases from V and 6 bases from J, with 21 bases in between. CDR3 protein: CASSRVRRGGRDTQYF. CDR3 bases: TGTGCCAGCAGCCGAGTCCGGAGGGGGGGCCGTGATACGCAGTATTTT.

The chain uses TRBV7-9 and TRBJ2-1, with TRBD2 identical over 11 bases. The germline CDR1 and CDR2 sequences are SEHNR and FQNEAQ (reference sequence). The length of the CDR3 is 15 residues. The junction had 6 bases not matched to a gene; V was cut back by 5 bases and J by 6 bases. In DNA, the CDR3 is TGTGCCAGCAGCCTTAGCGGGAGGGTTGGCAATGAGCAGTTCTTC. This gives the protein CASSLSGRVGNEQFF.

The chain links TRBV7-2 to TRBJ2-2; the D is unclear. The CDR3 contains 13 residues. With 4 bases removed from V and 7 bases from J, the gap between germline ends came to 10 bases. The germline V gene encodes CDR1 SGHTA and CDR2 FQGNSA. CDR3 amino acids: CASSSAPYGELFF. The CDR3 region has the DNA TGTGCCAGCAGCTCCGCACCGTACGGGGAGCTGTTTTTT.

The rearrangement uses TRBV5-6 and TRBJ2-7, with D perhaps matching TRBD2 (5 bases). Trimming took off 2 bases at V and 0 bases at J, with 9 bases between the two ends. The CDR3 totals 14 residues. CDR1 is SGHDT, CDR2 YYEEEE, per germline. In nucleotides, the CDR3 is TGTGCCAGCAGCTTTACGGGGAGCTCCTACGAGCAGTACTTC. Translation gives CASSFTGSSYEQYF.

V gene TRBV7-2 combines with J gene TRBJ2-7, with D perhaps TRBD1 (6 bases). CDR1 and CDR2 from the germline V gene are SGHTA and FQGNSA. The V and J ends lost 2 bases and 4 bases respectively, with 9 bases between them. CDR3 length: 13 residues. CDR3 region: CASSLSQGYEQYF. In DNA form, the CDR3 reads TGTGCCAGCAGCTTAAGTCAGGGGTACGAGCAGTACTTC.

The chain uses TRBV6-2 or TRBV6-3 and TRBJ1-2; D not certain. Germline CDR1 reads MNHEY; CDR2 reads SVGEGT. CDR3 length: 13 amino acids. Trimming stripped 5 bases from V and 2 bases from J, with 9 bases between. The CDR3 DNA reads as TGTGCCAGCAGTCACGGGATAAACTATGGCTACACCTTC. Its translation: CASSHGINYGYTF.